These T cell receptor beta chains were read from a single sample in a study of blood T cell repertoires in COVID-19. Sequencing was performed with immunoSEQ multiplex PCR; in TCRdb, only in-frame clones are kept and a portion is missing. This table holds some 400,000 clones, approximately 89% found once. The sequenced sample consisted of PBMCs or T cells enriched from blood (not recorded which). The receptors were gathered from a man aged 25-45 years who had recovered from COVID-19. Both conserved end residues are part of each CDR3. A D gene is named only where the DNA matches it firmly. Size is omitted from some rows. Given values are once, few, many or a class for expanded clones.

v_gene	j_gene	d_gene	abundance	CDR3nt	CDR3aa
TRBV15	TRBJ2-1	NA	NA	TGTGCCACCAGCAGAGACAGGGGGGCCTACAATGAGCAGTTCTTC	CATSRDRGAYNEQFF
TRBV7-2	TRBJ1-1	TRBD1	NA	TGTGCCAGCAGCATCCGGGACAGGGCCCCTGAAGCTTTCTTT	CASSIRDRAPEAFF
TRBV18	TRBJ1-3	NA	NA	TGTGCCAGCTCACCAGCGGGGCTAAGCTCTGGAAACACCATATATTTT	CASSPAGLSSGNTIYF
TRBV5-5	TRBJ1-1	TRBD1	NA	TGTGCCAGCAGCTGGACAGGTTCTGAAGCTTTCTTT	CASSWTGSEAFF
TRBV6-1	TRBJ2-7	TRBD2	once	TGTGCCAGCAGTGAGACGGGGGGGACCCAGCAGTACTTC	CASSETGGTQQYF
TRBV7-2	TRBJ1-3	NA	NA	TGTGCCAGCAGCTTAGCGGCAACAGCCGAGGGCACCATATATTTT	CASSLAATAEGTIYF
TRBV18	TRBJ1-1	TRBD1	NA	TGTGCCAGCTCACCCACGACAGGGGGCGTTGGCACTGAAGCTTTCTTT	CASSPTTGGVGTEAFF
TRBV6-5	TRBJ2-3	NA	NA	TGTGCCAGCACAACGGGGTCCACAGATACGCAGTATTTT	CASTTGSTDTQYF
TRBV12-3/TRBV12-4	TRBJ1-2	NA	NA	TGTGCCAGCAGCCGCGAAGTATATGGCTACACCTTC	CASSREVYGYTF
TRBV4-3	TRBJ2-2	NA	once	TGCGCCAGCAGCGATCAGGCCGGGGAGCTGTTTTTT	CASSDQAGELFF
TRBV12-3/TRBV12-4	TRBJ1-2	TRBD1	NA	TGTGCCAGCTTCCGGACAGGGTCGGGTGGCTACACCTTC	CASFRTGSGGYTF
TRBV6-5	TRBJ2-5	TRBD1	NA	TGTGCCAGCAGTTACTCTGGGACAGATGAGGAGACCCAGTACTTC	CASSYSGTDEETQYF
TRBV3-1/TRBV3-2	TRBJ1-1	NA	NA	TGTGCCAGCAGCCTTTCGGGGGGAGGGGATGAAGCTTTCTTT	CASSLSGGGDEAFF
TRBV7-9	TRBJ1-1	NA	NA	TGTGCCAGCAGCTTAGCTCTGTGGAACACTGAAGCTTTCTTT	CASSLALWNTEAFF
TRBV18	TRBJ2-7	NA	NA	TGTGCCAGCTCACCAATCCAGGGTACCTACGAGCAGTACTTC	CASSPIQGTYEQYF
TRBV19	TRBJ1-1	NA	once	TGTGCCAGTAGTCCAGGCAGTCTTGAAGCTTTCTTT	CASSPGSLEAFF
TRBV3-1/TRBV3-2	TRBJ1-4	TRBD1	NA	TGTGCCAGCAGCCAAGTACAAGGGGGCACTAATGAAAAACTGTTTTTT	CASSQVQGGTNEKLFF
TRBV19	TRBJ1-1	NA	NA	TGTGCCAGTAGTATTGGGGCGGGGTCCACTGAAGCTTTCTTT	CASSIGAGSTEAFF
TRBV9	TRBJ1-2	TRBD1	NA	TGTGCCAGCAGCGTCGGACAGGGTTGGGACTATGGCTACACCTTC	CASSVGQGWDYGYTF
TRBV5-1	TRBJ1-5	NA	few	TGCGCCAGCAGCTTGTCCGGGTATAGCAATCAGCCCCAGCATTTT	CASSLSGYSNQPQHF
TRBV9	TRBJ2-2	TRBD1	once	TGTGCCAGCAGCACGGGTCCGACAGGGTTCACCGGGGAGCTGTTTTTT	CASSTGPTGFTGELFF
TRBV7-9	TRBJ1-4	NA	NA	TGTGCCAGCAGCTTGTCCCAGTCTGGAAAACTGTTTTTT	CASSLSQSGKLFF
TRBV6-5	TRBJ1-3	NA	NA	TGTGCCAGCACTCAAAGCCGTATCGCTGGAAACACCATATATTTT	CASTQSRIAGNTIYF
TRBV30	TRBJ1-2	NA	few	TGTGCCTGGAGTTACCAGGCGGGCTACACCTTC	CAWSYQAGYTF
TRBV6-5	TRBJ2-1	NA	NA	TGTGCCAGCAGTTACTCTTCAGAGCAGTTCTTC	CASSYSSEQFF
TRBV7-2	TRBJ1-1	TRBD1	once	TGTGCCAGCAGGGAAACCGGGACAGGGTACGGGAACACTGAAGCTTTCTTT	CASRETGTGYGNTEAFF
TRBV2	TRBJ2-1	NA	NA	TGTGCCAGCAGTGCGAAACGCGATGAGCAGTTCTTC	CASSAKRDEQFF
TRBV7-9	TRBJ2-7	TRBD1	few	TGTGCCAGCAGCGTATGGACAGGGGACTACGAGCAGTACTTC	CASSVWTGDYEQYF
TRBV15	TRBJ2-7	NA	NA	TGTGCCACCAGCAGAGGCTCGACGGGGGAGCAGTACTTC	CATSRGSTGEQYF
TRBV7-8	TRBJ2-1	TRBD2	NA	TGTGCCAGCAGCCCAACCGGGGGGACCTCCTACAATGAGCAGTTCTTC	CASSPTGGTSYNEQFF
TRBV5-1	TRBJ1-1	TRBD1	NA	TGCGCCAGCAGGCTGGGACAGGAGAGGACTGAAGCTTTCTTT	CASRLGQERTEAFF
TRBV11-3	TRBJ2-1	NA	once	TGTGCCAGCAGCTCAGACGGGGTGTCGGGGAATGAGCAGTTCTTC	CASSSDGVSGNEQFF
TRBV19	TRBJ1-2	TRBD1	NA	TGTGCCAGTAGTATTAACAGGGGATCTCACTATGGCTACACCTTC	CASSINRGSHYGYTF
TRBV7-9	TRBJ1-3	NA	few	TGTGCCAGCAGCTCCTTTGAACAGGGCTTTCCGCATTTT	CASSSFEQGFPHF
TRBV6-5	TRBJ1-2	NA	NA	TGTGCCAGCAGTCGGATCGGACAGTACTATGGCTACACCTTC	CASSRIGQYYGYTF
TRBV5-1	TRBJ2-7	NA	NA	TGCGCCAGCAGCTTGAATACAGGGTCTTCCTACGAGCAGTACTTC	CASSLNTGSSYEQYF
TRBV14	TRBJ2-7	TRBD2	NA	TGTGCCAGCACCCCGGGGGGGTACGAGCAGTACTTC	CASTPGGYEQYF
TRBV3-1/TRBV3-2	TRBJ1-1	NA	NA	TGTGCCAGCAGCCACAACGCTAACAGGGTCGGACTGGCTTTCTTT	CASSHNANRVGLAFF
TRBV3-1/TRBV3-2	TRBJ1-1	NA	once	TGTGCCAGCAGCGCTTCAGGTGGCACTGAAGCTTTCTTT	CASSASGGTEAFF
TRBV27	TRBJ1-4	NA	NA	TGTGCCAGCAGTTTATCGCAGGGGCCCTCTAATGAAAAACTGTTTTTT	CASSLSQGPSNEKLFF
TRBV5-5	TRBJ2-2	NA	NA	TGTGCCAGCAGCCTACGACAGAACACCGGGGAGCTGTTTTTT	CASSLRQNTGELFF
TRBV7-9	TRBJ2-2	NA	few	TGTGCCCATTACCTGTCAGGCGTGGACACCGGGGAGCTGTTTTTT	CAHYLSGVDTGELFF
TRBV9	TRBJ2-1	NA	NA	TGTGCCAGCAGCGTAGAGCCTGGAGGTAGAGAGCAGTTCTTC	CASSVEPGGREQFF
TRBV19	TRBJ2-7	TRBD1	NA	TGTGCCAGTACCCCGACAGGGGGTACCTACGAGCAGTACTTC	CASTPTGGTYEQYF
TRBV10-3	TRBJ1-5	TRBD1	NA	TGTGCCATCAGTTCAGACAGGGCGAGCAATCAGCCCCAGCATTTT	CAISSDRASNQPQHF
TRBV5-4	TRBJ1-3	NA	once	TGTGCCAGCAGCTTGGGGGGTCCCCCGGGAGACACCATATATTTT	CASSLGGPPGDTIYF
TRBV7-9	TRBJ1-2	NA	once	TGTGCCAGCAGCTCCCGGATGACAAGTGGCTACACCTTC	CASSSRMTSGYTF
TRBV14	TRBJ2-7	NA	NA	TGTGCCAGCAGCCAAGAAGGCAGGGGCGTGTACGAGCAGTACTTC	CASSQEGRGVYEQYF